The 10 T cell receptor beta chains listed next were all sequenced from one sample in a study of T cells after yellow fever vaccination. Via MiXCR, TCRdb re-called the 5' RACE reads, giving one row per CDR3 protein. The table lists more than 45,000 distinct CDR3 sequences, about 5.6% of them singletons. The starting material was PBMCs, either bulk or a sorted T-cell subset (CD4+, CD8+, memory, or dextramer-sorted; not recorded which), obtained on the day of the yellow fever booster vaccination. The receptors originated from a man between 18 and 29 years old who received the YFV17D yellow fever vaccine.

This clonotype was counted ten times or more. The V call is TRBV10-3, the J call TRBJ2-7; D is possibly TRBD2 (7 bases). The CDR3 sequence is 15 residues long. Deletions cut 10 bases from V and 0 bases from J, with 19 bases between. Germline CDR1 ENHRY, CDR2 SYGVKD. This chain's CDR3 is CATIREGGVSYEQYF. The CDR3 DNA follows: TGTGCCACCATCCGTGAGGGGGGGGTCTCCTACGAGCAGTACTTC.

This clonotype was seen many times. The chain uses TRBV7-9 and TRBJ1-1; D is unclear. Looked up from germline, CDR1 is SEHNR and CDR2 is FQNEAQ (reference sequence). Trimming stripped 8 bases from V and 6 bases from J, with 10 bases between. The CDR3 covers 11 residues. The CDR3 DNA reads as TGTGCCAGCGGTGGTATTCCTGAAGCTTTCTTT. Its translation: CASGGIPEAFF.

A few counts support this clonotype. V gene TRBV10-3 combines with J gene TRBJ1-1; 9 nucleotides agree with TRBD1. Looked up from germline, CDR1 is ENHRY and CDR2 is SYGVKD. Trimming cost V 6 bases and J 4 bases; bases outside gene matches: 6. The CDR3 is 14 residues long. The CDR3 DNA is TGTGCCATCAGGGGGGGGACAGGGACCACTGAAGCTTTCTTT. It encodes CAIRGGTGTTEAFF.

The table lists this clonotype with a few counts. The rearrangement uses TRBV4-1 and TRBJ1-1; a weak D match, TRBD1 (5 bases). Germline CDR1 and CDR2: MGHRA and YSYEKL. CDR3 length equals 14 residues. With 3 bases removed from V and 3 bases from J, the gap between germline ends came to 11 bases. The CDR3 nucleotides are TGCGCCAGCAGCCACCTCAGGGAATACACTGAAGCTTTCTTT. Protein: CASSHLREYTEAFF.

This clonotype was seen many times. The V and J genes are TRBV5-1 and TRBJ2-2, with a tentative D call TRBD2 (5 bases). CDR3 length: 15 amino acids. In germline, CDR1 is SGHRS, CDR2 YFSETQ. Trimming left V 0 bases short and J 0 bases short, with 6 bases between. In DNA form, the CDR3 reads TGCGCCAGCAGCTTGGTCGGGACGAACACCGGGGAGCTGTTTTTT. Its translation: CASSLVGTNTGELFF.

The table lists this clonotype with a few counts. The chain uses TRBV20-1 and TRBJ2-2; TRBD2 matches at 7 bases. With 5 bases clipped from V and 7 bases from J, the junction kept 7 bases outside the gene matches. The CDR3 extends over 13 amino acids. Germline V gene lookup returns CDR1 DFQATT and CDR2 SNEGSKA (reference sequence). CDR3 DNA: TGCAGTGCTGAAGGGAGGGGTAACGGGGAGCTGTTTTTT. Its protein is CSAEGRGNGELFF.

Ten or more counts support this clonotype. The rearrangement joins TRBV4-1 to TRBJ1-1; D unclear. CDR3 size: 14 residues. The V end lost 5 bases, the J end lost 1 base, and 11 bases lay between the germline ends. Germline lookup yields CDR1 MGHRA and CDR2 YSYEKL. This CDR3 is CASSVGLSNTEAFF. DNA for the CDR3: TGCGCCAGCAGCGTCGGACTTTCGAACACTGAAGCTTTCTTT.

This clonotype was seen at least ten times. The chain employs TRBV20-1 and TRBJ2-7, with TRBD1 matching 7 bases. This CDR3 region has 12 residues. Germline loops: CDR1 DFQATT, CDR2 SNEGSKA (reference sequence). The J segment lost 3 bases and the V segment lost 1 base, leaving 0 bases of the junction unmatched. CDR3: CSARGQGYEQYF. CDR3 sequence (DNA): TGCAGTGCTAGAGGACAGGGCTACGAGCAGTACTTC.

This clonotype was detected ten times or more. V and J are TRBV29-1 and TRBJ2-2; perhaps D is TRBD1 or TRBD2 (7 bases each). V was pared by 0 bases and J by 7 bases, with 12 bases between. This CDR3 is built from 14 residues. Germline V gives CDR1 SQVTM, CDR2 ANQGSEA. The CDR3 DNA reads TGCAGCGTTGAAGATACAGGGGAGGGCGGGGAGCTGTTTTTT. Translated, it gives CSVEDTGEGGELFF.

This clonotype was seen a few times. This rearrangement joins TRBV5-1 to TRBJ2-2, with TRBD2 matching over 10 bases. Germline CDR1 SGHRS, CDR2 YFSETQ. Trimming cost V 0 bases and J 5 bases; bases outside gene matches: 7. The CDR3 loop spans 17 amino acids. CDR3 sequence: CASSLAPAGGLTGELFF. As DNA, the CDR3 is TGCGCCAGCAGCTTGGCCCCAGCGGGGGGGCTAACCGGGGAGCTGTTTTTT.